These T cell receptor beta chains were read from a single sample in a study of human T cells and chemical hapten exposure. Using its own MiXCR run on the RACE reads, TCRdb lists one record per CDR3 protein. The table records tens of thousands of distinct CDR3 sequences, around 12% of them present only once. Here the sequenced sample was whole blood, taken in connection with sensitization to the hapten diphenylcyclopropenone (DPC). The receptors originated from a woman younger than 45 with alopecia areata. Some clones in this sample may be carry-over from other donors' samples. CDR3s include the opening cysteine and the closing phenylalanine or tryptophan. A D gene is named only where the DNA matches it firmly. Some rows have no size entry. The others give once, few or many, or a class for an expanded clone.

j_gene: TRBJ2-1
v_gene: TRBV11-2
abundance: many
d_gene: TRBD2
CDR3nt: TGTGCCAGCAGCTCTGGACTAGCGGGATCGGTTGAGCAGTTCTTC
CDR3aa: CASSSGLAGSVEQFF

j_gene: TRBJ2-3
v_gene: TRBV30
abundance: many
d_gene: -
CDR3nt: TGTGCCTGGAGTCTGCTAGAGTTCGAAGGCACAGATACGCAGTATTTT
CDR3aa: CAWSLLEFEGTDTQYF

j_gene: TRBJ2-3
v_gene: TRBV6-2/TRBV6-3
abundance: many
d_gene: -
CDR3nt: TGTGCCAGCAGAGTCGCGGGCGCAGATACGCAGTATTTT
CDR3aa: CASRVAGADTQYF

j_gene: TRBJ1-1
v_gene: TRBV7-8
abundance: -
d_gene: -
CDR3nt: TGTGCCAGCAGCCCCCCTTTCCAGAAAAACACTGAAGCTTTCTTT
CDR3aa: CASSPPFQKNTEAFF

j_gene: TRBJ2-3
v_gene: TRBV7-8
abundance: many
d_gene: -
CDR3nt: TGTGCCAGCAGCAGGGGAAGCGGGAGCACAGATACGCAGTATTTT
CDR3aa: CASSRGSGSTDTQYF

j_gene: TRBJ1-2
v_gene: TRBV7-2
abundance: few
d_gene: TRBD1
CDR3nt: TGTGCCAGCAGCTTCGAGGGGGCTGGTGGCTACACCTTC
CDR3aa: CASSFEGAGGYTF

j_gene: TRBJ2-7
v_gene: TRBV7-6
abundance: many
d_gene: -
CDR3nt: TGTGCCAGCAGCTTGGGGGAAAGCTCCTACGAGCAGTACTTC
CDR3aa: CASSLGESSYEQYF

j_gene: TRBJ1-4
v_gene: TRBV19
abundance: many
d_gene: -
CDR3nt: TGTGCCAGTAGTAGACAGTATAATGAAAAACTGTTTTTT
CDR3aa: CASSRQYNEKLFF

j_gene: TRBJ2-3
v_gene: TRBV7-9
abundance: few
d_gene: -
CDR3nt: TGTGCCAGCAGCTTACGCGACTACACTAATACGCAGTATTTT
CDR3aa: CASSLRDYTNTQYF

j_gene: TRBJ2-7
v_gene: TRBV7-3
abundance: few
d_gene: TRBD2
CDR3nt: TGTGCCAGCAGCTTTGGATCCGCGGGAGGGGACTACGAGCAGTACTTC
CDR3aa: CASSFGSAGGDYEQYF

j_gene: TRBJ2-5
v_gene: TRBV3-1
abundance: few
d_gene: TRBD2
CDR3nt: TGTGCCAGCAGCCAAGATCGGACTAGCGGGGGGCCCCAAGAGACCCAGTACTTC
CDR3aa: CASSQDRTSGGPQETQYF

j_gene: TRBJ1-2
v_gene: TRBV19
abundance: many
d_gene: TRBD1
CDR3nt: TGTGCCAGTAGTACGTCAGGGGGCATACCCTATGGCTACACCTTC
CDR3aa: CASSTSGGIPYGYTF

j_gene: TRBJ2-5
v_gene: TRBV7-2
abundance: many
d_gene: -
CDR3nt: TGTGCCAGCAGCTTAGCTATGGGGGCAAGGACCCAGTACTTC
CDR3aa: CASSLAMGARTQYF

j_gene: TRBJ2-1
v_gene: TRBV18
abundance: few
d_gene: TRBD1
CDR3nt: TGTGCCAGCTCATTGGACAGGGGAAGGTCCTACAATGAGCAGTTCTTC
CDR3aa: CASSLDRGRSYNEQFF

j_gene: TRBJ2-1
v_gene: TRBV24-1
abundance: few
d_gene: -
CDR3nt: TGTGCCACCAGTGATACTAGACTAGACCGCGAGCAGTTCTTC
CDR3aa: CATSDTRLDREQFF

j_gene: TRBJ2-2
v_gene: TRBV29-1
abundance: -
d_gene: -
CDR3nt: TGCAGCGTTGAGGAGGATCGGGTGAACACCGGGGAGCTGTTTTTT
CDR3aa: CSVEEDRVNTGELFF

j_gene: TRBJ2-1
v_gene: TRBV6-2/TRBV6-3
abundance: few
d_gene: TRBD2
CDR3nt: TGTGCCAGCAAAGGGACTAGCGGCAACAATGAGCAGTTCTTC
CDR3aa: CASKGTSGNNEQFF

j_gene: TRBJ2-2
v_gene: TRBV7-8
abundance: many
d_gene: -
CDR3nt: TGTGCCAGCACCCCGAACCCTTTGAACACCGGGGAGCTGTTTTTT
CDR3aa: CASTPNPLNTGELFF

j_gene: TRBJ2-5
v_gene: TRBV28
abundance: -
d_gene: -
CDR3nt: TGTGCCAGCAGTTTTGGGGGAGTAAGGACCCAGTACTTC
CDR3aa: CASSFGGVRTQYF

j_gene: TRBJ2-7
v_gene: TRBV6-2/TRBV6-3
abundance: many
d_gene: -
CDR3nt: TGTGCCAGCAGTACTGGACACCTGAATCCGTACTTC
CDR3aa: CASSTGHLNPYF

j_gene: TRBJ2-7
v_gene: TRBV19
abundance: -
d_gene: -
CDR3nt: TGTGCCAGTAGTATTCAGGCAGCTTCCTACGAGCAGTACTTC
CDR3aa: CASSIQAASYEQYF

j_gene: TRBJ2-4
v_gene: TRBV27
abundance: few
d_gene: TRBD2
CDR3nt: TGTGCCAGCAGTCGGGCGGCCTCCCAACTAGCGGGAGTCAAAAACATTCAGTACTTC
CDR3aa: CASSRAASQLAGVKNIQYF

j_gene: TRBJ1-1
v_gene: TRBV2
abundance: many
d_gene: -
CDR3nt: TGTGCCAGCGCTTTCGGAAGGAACACTGAAGCTTTCTTT
CDR3aa: CASAFGRNTEAFF

j_gene: TRBJ1-1
v_gene: TRBV9
abundance: many
d_gene: -
CDR3nt: TGTGCCAGCAGCGTAGAGGCCGTGAACACTGAAGCTTTCTTT
CDR3aa: CASSVEAVNTEAFF

j_gene: TRBJ1-4
v_gene: TRBV28
abundance: few
d_gene: TRBD1
CDR3nt: TGTGCCAGCAGTCTCCCCGGACAGGGCCTAAATGAAAAACTGTTTTTT
CDR3aa: CASSLPGQGLNEKLFF

j_gene: TRBJ1-1
v_gene: TRBV18
abundance: few
d_gene: TRBD1
CDR3nt: TGTGCCAGCTCACCACAGGGGGCGACTGAAGCTTTCTTT
CDR3aa: CASSPQGATEAFF

j_gene: TRBJ1-5
v_gene: TRBV27
abundance: many
d_gene: TRBD1
CDR3nt: TGTGCCAGCAGTCGAGGACAGGGAGATCAGCCCCAGCATTTT
CDR3aa: CASSRGQGDQPQHF

j_gene: TRBJ2-5
v_gene: TRBV14
abundance: many
d_gene: TRBD1
CDR3nt: TGTGCCAGCAGCCAAGTAAACGACAGGGCGGGGACCCAGTACTTC
CDR3aa: CASSQVNDRAGTQYF